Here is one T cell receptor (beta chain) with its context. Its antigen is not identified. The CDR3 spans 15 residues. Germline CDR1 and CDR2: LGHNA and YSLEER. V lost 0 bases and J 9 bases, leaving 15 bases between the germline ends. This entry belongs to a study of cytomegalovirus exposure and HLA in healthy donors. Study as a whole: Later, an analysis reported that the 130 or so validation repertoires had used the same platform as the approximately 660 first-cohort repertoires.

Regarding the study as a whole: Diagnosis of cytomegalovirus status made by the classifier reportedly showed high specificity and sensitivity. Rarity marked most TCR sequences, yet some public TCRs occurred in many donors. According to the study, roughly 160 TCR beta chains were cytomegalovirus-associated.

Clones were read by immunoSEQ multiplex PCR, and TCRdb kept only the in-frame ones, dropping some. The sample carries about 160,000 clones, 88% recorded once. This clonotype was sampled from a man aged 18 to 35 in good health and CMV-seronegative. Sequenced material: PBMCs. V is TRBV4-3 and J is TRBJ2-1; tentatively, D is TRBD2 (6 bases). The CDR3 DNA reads TGCGCCAGCAGCCAAGACCTGGGGGGTCAACGTGAGCAGTTCTTC. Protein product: CASSQDLGGQREQFF.